The 27 T cell receptor beta chains below come from one sample, sequenced in a study of blood T cell repertoires in COVID-19. The protocol was immunoSEQ multiplex PCR, while the TCRdb copy is restricted to in-frame clones and leaves out a portion. The sample yields approximately 100,000 clones, more than 75% seen once. The sample consisted of peripheral blood. The receptors derive from a woman between 25 and 40 years old with acute or convalescent COVID-19.

In its sample, this clone was seen once. The genes are TRBV27 and TRBJ1-2; weak D call: TRBD1 (5 bases). CDR1 is MNHEY, CDR2 SMNVEV, per germline (reference sequence). This CDR3 region has 15 residues. Trimming took 2 bases from V and 6 from J, leaving 16 bases between them. The CDR3 DNA reads as TGTGCCAGCAGTTTAAGGGGCAGGGTAGAAGATGGCTACACCTTC. Protein sequence: CASSLRGRVEDGYTF.

The gene calls are TRBV7-9 and TRBJ2-1; 7 bases are shared with TRBD2. With V trimmed by 5 bases and J by 1 base, 11 bases remained unmatched. The germline gives CDR1 SEHNR, CDR2 FQNEAQ (reference sequence). The length of the CDR3 is 17 residues. The CDR3 sequence is CASSHPRGGGSYNEQFF. The CDR3 DNA reads as TGTGCCAGCAGCCATCCCCGCGGGGGTGGTTCCTACAATGAGCAGTTCTTC.

This chain connects TRBV3-1 (or the pseudogene TRBV3-2) to TRBJ2-7, with D perhaps matching TRBD1 (6 bases). The V end was cut by 0 bases, the J end by 0 bases, with 9 bases between. CDR3 size: 15 residues. From germline, CDR1 is LGHDT and CDR2 YNNKEL (reference sequence). The CDR3 nucleotides read TGTGCCAGCAGCCAAGACCGGACAGCCTCCTACGAGCAGTACTTC. Protein product: CASSQDRTASYEQYF.

The rearrangement links TRBV7-6 to TRBJ2-2; D may be TRBD2 (5 bases). There are 17 residues in the CDR3. Germline V gene lookup returns CDR1 SGHVS and CDR2 FNYEAQ. Trimming cost V 3 bases and J 2 bases, with 16 bases left between them. The CDR3 reads CASSFTLAINNTGELFF. In DNA form, the CDR3 reads TGTGCCAGCAGCTTTACCCTAGCAATAAATAACACCGGGGAGCTGTTTTTT.

This clone was observed a single time. The V gene is TRBV2, the J gene TRBJ1-2; D is perhaps TRBD1 (6 bases). This CDR3 is 12 amino acids long. CDR1 and CDR2 from the germline V gene are SNHLY and FYNNEI. V lost 11 bases and J lost 1, with 11 bases in between. Written as DNA, the CDR3 is TGTGCCGGGAGGGGGGTTAACTATGGCTACACCTTC. It codes for CAGRGVNYGYTF.

The chain is built from TRBV18 and TRBJ2-7; perhaps TRBD2 as D (5 bases). The germline V gene encodes CDR1 KGHSH and CDR2 LQKENI. Trimming shortened V by 0 bases and J by 3 bases, and 12 bases separated the two germline ends. CDR3 length: 15 amino acids. For the CDR3, the DNA is TGTGCCAGCTCACCACCGGAAGGAGGAGGCTACGAGCAGTACTTC. Protein sequence: CASSPPEGGGYEQYF.

The chain uses TRBV15 and TRBJ2-3; TRBD1 agrees at 7 bases. Losses at the gene ends were 8 bases for V and 2 bases for J; bases not matched to a gene: 7. There are 14 residues in the CDR3. Per the germline V gene, CDR1 is LNHNV and CDR2 is YYDKDF (reference sequence). CDR3 coding DNA: TGTGCCACCGCTATGGACAGGCACACAGATACGCAGTATTTT. As protein: CATAMDRHTDTQYF.

The chain recombines TRBV2 with TRBJ2-7, with D possibly matching TRBD2 (7 bases). Germline loops: CDR1 SNHLY, CDR2 FYNNEI. V was cut by 5 bases and J by 2 bases, with 16 bases left in between. This CDR3 region has 15 residues. The CDR3 bases are TGTGCCAGCAGTTCGGGCGGGGGCCTAACCTACGAGCAGTACTTC. Amino acid sequence: CASSSGGGLTYEQYF.

This chain joins TRBV25-1 and TRBJ1-1; no definite D call. The ends were cut back, 3 bases at V and 2 bases at J, with 7 bases in the middle. Germline CDR1 and CDR2: MGHDK and SYGVNS. This CDR3 region has 13 residues. The CDR3 loop is CASSERANTEAFF. CDR3 coding DNA: TGTGCCAGCAGTGAGAGGGCTAACACTGAAGCTTTCTTT.

This clone appeared a few times. The CDR3: CASSPGLATDTQYF. CDR3 bases: TGTGCCAGCAGCCCGGGACTAGCAACAGATACGCAGTATTTT. The chain has TRBV7-2 and TRBJ2-3; the match to TRBD2 covers 9 bases. Germline V gene sequence: CDR1 SGHTA, CDR2 FQGNSA. This CDR3 contains 14 residues. With 5 bases clipped from V and 3 bases from J, the junction kept 3 bases outside the gene matches.

This clone was seen only once. The chain employs TRBV5-1 and TRBJ1-3; TRBD1 might be the D (5 bases). V was trimmed by 4 bases and J by 4 bases, leaving 12 bases between them. Germline V gives CDR1 SGHRS, CDR2 YFSETQ. There are 14 residues in the CDR3. In DNA, the CDR3 is TGCGCCAGCAGCCCCAGGGTAGGAGGAAACACCATATATTTT. Protein product: CASSPRVGGNTIYF.

This chain uses TRBV6-5 with TRBJ1-1; D is unresolved. From germline, CDR1 is MNHEY and CDR2 SVGAGI. V was shortened by 8 bases and J by 3 bases, with 10 bases between the two germline ends. The CDR3 consists of 12 residues. In nucleotides, the CDR3 is TGTGCCAGCGCAAGCACGTACACTGAAGCTTTCTTT. The encoded protein is CASASTYTEAFF.

V gene TRBV11-1 combines with J gene TRBJ2-2, with 11 bases matching TRBD1. Germline V gene sequence: CDR1 SGHAT, CDR2 FQDESV (reference sequence). The CDR3 consists of 15 residues. J gave up 6 bases and V 8 bases, and 8 bases lay outside the gene matches. This chain's CDR3 is CASGPRDRGAGELFF. CDR3 sequence (DNA): TGTGCCAGCGGGCCCCGGGACAGGGGGGCCGGGGAGCTGTTTTTT.

The chain couples TRBV30 to TRBJ1-1; TRBD1 agrees at 7 bases. The V gene's germline CDR1 is GTSNPN and CDR2 SVGIG (reference sequence). Losses at the gene ends were 2 bases for V and 5 bases for J; bases not matched to a gene: 5. The CDR3 has 13 amino acids. The CDR3 region is CAWSLTGRTEAFF. The CDR3, as DNA: TGTGCCTGGAGTCTGACAGGGAGGACTGAAGCTTTCTTT.

The rearrangement uses TRBV27 and TRBJ2-3; 9 bases match TRBD1. Trimming at V came to 6 bases and at J to 6 bases, leaving 10 bases not matched to a gene. The length of the CDR3 is 15 residues. Germline lookup yields CDR1 MNHEY and CDR2 SMNVEV (reference sequence). CDR3 region: CASSRSGTGWDTQYF. CDR3 DNA sequence: TGTGCCAGCAGCCGTTCCGGGACAGGGTGGGATACGCAGTATTTT.

V and J are TRBV5-1 and TRBJ1-1; 7 bases align to TRBD1. V shed 4 bases and J 0 bases; nucleotides not matched to a gene: 15. This CDR3 comprises 18 residues. Germline CDR1 SGHRS, CDR2 YFSETQ. The CDR3 region is CASSLKGQWLIMNTEAFF. DNA for the CDR3: TGCGCCAGCAGCCTCAAGGGACAGTGGCTTATAATGAACACTGAAGCTTTCTTT.

Details on this clone: This specimen includes other DNA sequences encoding the same CDR3. V is TRBV27 and J is TRBJ1-5; TRBD1 aligns across 7 bases. With 5 bases clipped from V and 7 bases from J, the junction kept 8 bases outside the gene matches. This CDR3 region has 14 residues. The germline V gene encodes CDR1 MNHEY and CDR2 SMNVEV (reference sequence). The CDR3 here is CASSPDRVGQPQHF. In nucleotides, the CDR3 is TGTGCCAGCAGTCCAGACAGGGTCGGACAGCCCCAGCATTTT.

The gene calls are TRBV7-9 and TRBJ1-2; weak D call: TRBD1 (6 bases). Looked up from germline, CDR1 is SEHNR and CDR2 is FQNEAQ (reference sequence). The CDR3 extends over 15 amino acids. The V end lost 5 bases, the J end lost 4 bases, and 17 bases lay between the germline ends. In nucleotides, the CDR3 is TGTGCCAGCAGCCTCGCGCCCACAGGGTTCTATGGCTACACCTTC. This codes for CASSLAPTGFYGYTF.

The chain recombines TRBV7-6 with TRBJ2-1, with 10 bases aligning to TRBD1. There are 15 residues in the CDR3. V gave up 5 bases and J gave up 8 bases; unmatched junction bases: 9. CDR1 SGHVS and CDR2 FNYEAQ come from the germline V gene. The CDR3 here is CASSMTGGQRDEQFF. The CDR3 coding sequence is TGTGCCAGCAGCATGACAGGGGGCCAACGCGATGAGCAGTTCTTC. The whole variable domain, filled in from reference TRBV7-6 and TRBJ2-1, reads GAGVSQSPRYKVTKRGQDVALRCDPISGHVSLYWYRQALGQGPEFLTYFNYEAQQDKSGLPNDRFSAERPEGSISTLTIQRTEQRDSAMYRCASSMTGGQRDEQFFGPGTRLTVL.

This chain links TRBV19 with TRBJ1-1, with a possible D match to TRBD1 (5 bases). The CDR3 totals 15 residues. Trimming pared 5 bases from V and 1 base from J, leaving 14 bases between. From germline, CDR1 is LNHDA and CDR2 SQIVND (reference sequence). CDR3 DNA sequence: TGTGCCAGTAGTCTAACAGGAAGCCCGAACACTGAAGCTTTCTTT. It is translated as CASSLTGSPNTEAFF.

V usage is TRBV6-5 and J usage is TRBJ1-5; a weak D match, TRBD1 (5 bases). Germline lookup yields CDR1 MNHEY and CDR2 SVGAGI. V was clipped by 5 bases and J by 3 bases, with 11 bases between them. The CDR3 length is 14 residues. Here the CDR3 DNA reads TGTGCCAGCAGTCAAAGGGGATTCAATCAGCCCCAGCATTTT. Translated, it gives CASSQRGFNQPQHF.

This clone was recorded only once. The chain uses TRBV7-3 and TRBJ1-1; D may be TRBD1 (5 bases). Between the trimmed V and J ends, which lost 5 bases and 3 bases, there was a span of 13 bases. This CDR3 is 14 amino acids long. Germline CDR1 is SGHTA and CDR2 is FQGTGA. The CDR3 sequence: CASSPQGEDTEAFF. The CDR3 nucleotides are TGTGCCAGCAGCCCCCAGGGTGAAGACACTGAAGCTTTCTTT.

This clone occurred once. This rearrangement joins TRBV2 to TRBJ2-3, with D possibly being TRBD1 (5 bases). CDR3 size: 14 residues. V was cut by 4 bases and J by 9 bases, with 17 bases left in between. Germline loops: CDR1 SNHLY, CDR2 FYNNEI. The CDR3 loop is CASSVGVGVETQYF. The CDR3 DNA follows: TGTGCCAGCAGTGTAGGGGTAGGGGTGGAGACGCAGTATTTT.

This clone was seen once. Germline is not matched at one junction end, which may reflect a read error. This rearrangement joins TRBV12-5 to TRBJ2-3, with a possible D match to TRBD2 (6 bases). From germline, CDR1 is LGHNT and CDR2 FRNRAP. The CDR3 is 11 residues long. CDR3 amino acids: CASGSDYNSGF. DNA for the CDR3: TGTGCTAGTGGTTCGGACTATAACAGCGGTTTT. Supplemented by reference TRBV12-5 and TRBJ2-3, the full variable domain reads DARVTQTPRHKVTEMGQEVTMRCQPILGHNTVFWYRQTMMQGLELLAYFRNRAPLDDSGMPKDRFSAEMPDATLATLKIQPSEPRDSAVYFCASGSDYNSGFGPGTRLTVL.

The V call is TRBV9, the J call TRBJ1-5, with TRBD1 matching 10 bases. V was pared by 0 bases and J by 5 bases, with 2 bases of the junction left unmatched. The germline V gene has CDR1 SGDLS and CDR2 YYNGEE. This CDR3 is built from 15 residues. The CDR3 loop reads CASSVEGTGDQPQHF. CDR3 in DNA: TGTGCCAGCAGCGTAGAGGGGACAGGGGATCAGCCCCAGCATTTT.

This rearrangement joins TRBV15 to TRBJ2-1, with a tentative D call TRBD2 (7 bases). The CDR3 has 14 residues. CDR1 and CDR2 (germline): LNHNV, YYDKDF (reference sequence). The V gene lost 0 bases and the J gene lost 10 bases, with 13 bases spanning the gap. This CDR3 is CATSRDRGGPEQFF. The CDR3, as DNA: TGTGCCACCAGCAGAGATAGGGGGGGGCCGGAGCAGTTCTTC.

The J gene is TRBJ2-7, the V gene TRBV6-1, with D uncertain. This CDR3 contains 13 residues. Trimming stripped 3 bases from V and 6 bases from J, with 12 bases between. Germline V gene data show CDR1 as MNHNS and CDR2 as SASEGT. CDR3: CASSDIFIAEQYF. DNA for the CDR3: TGTGCCAGCAGTGATATCTTTATAGCCGAGCAGTACTTC.